Listed here are 17 T cell receptor beta chains from one sample, sequenced in a study of cytomegalovirus exposure and HLA in healthy donors (dated by TCRdb to the late 2010s). The library was built by means of the immunoSEQ multiplex PCR assay. The multiplex PCR relied on a mix of 60 forward primers for TCR Vbeta segments and 13 reverse primers for TCR Jbeta segments. Drawn from immuneACCESS, this table holds only the in-frame rearrangements with V and J called that TCRdb kept. Clones are partly lost; checked studies trace under half to an unresolved V gene and leave the rest unexplained. The sample includes 200,000 to 250,000 clones, with 77% observed a single time. The biggest ten clones account for 2.5% to 3.5% of the sample. The specimen was PBMCs. The receptors were gathered from an older woman in good health and CMV-seropositive.

Worth noting for this clone: The sample carries other DNA sequences with the same CDR3. The chain couples TRBV6-5 to TRBJ2-7, with D possibly being TRBD1 (6 bases). Germline values: CDR1 MNHEY, CDR2 SVGAGI. The CDR3 totals 15 residues. Trimming pared 0 bases from V and 3 bases from J, leaving 12 bases between. CDR3 sequence: CASSYSTGTSYEQYF. The CDR3 DNA reads TGTGCCAGCAGTTACTCGACAGGCACAAGCTACGAGCAGTACTTC.

The sample holds a few counts of this clone. The rearrangement joins TRBV12-2 to TRBJ1-5; TRBD1 was called by the table and not checked on the DNA. TRBV12-2 is a pseudogene segment. The CDR3 totals 20 residues. CDR3 residues: CASRLASPGQRRLRNQPQHF. CDR3 bases: TGTGCAAGTCGCTTAGCCTCTCCAGGACAGAGAAGATTGAGGAATCAGCCCCAGCATTTT.

The gene calls are TRBV9 and TRBJ2-6; no definite D call. This CDR3 comprises 14 residues. The germline CDR1 and CDR2 sequences are SGDLS and YYNGEE. V lost 5 bases and J 1 base, leaving 7 bases between the germline ends. The CDR3 loop reads CASSALSGANVLTF. The CDR3 DNA sequence: TGTGCCAGCAGTGCGCTGTCTGGGGCCAACGTCCTGACTTTC.

The V gene is TRBV18, the J gene TRBJ2-6; weak D call: TRBD1 (5 bases). This CDR3 has 18 amino acids. V lost 5 bases and J lost 0, with 17 bases in between. Germline V gene lookup returns CDR1 KGHSH and CDR2 LQKENI. CDR3: CASSTRQGAISGANVLTF. Written as DNA, the CDR3 is TGTGCCAGCTCAACGAGGCAGGGTGCTATCTCTGGGGCCAACGTCCTGACTTTC.

This clone was counted a single time. V and J are TRBV5-1 and TRBJ1-4; weak D call: TRBD1 (5 bases). Trimming took 2 bases from V and 2 from J, leaving 10 bases between them. Per the germline V gene, CDR1 is SGHRS and CDR2 is YFSETQ. This CDR3 comprises 15 residues. CDR3 sequence: CASSFFGGTNEKLFF. CDR3 in DNA: TGCGCCAGCAGCTTCTTCGGGGGGACTAATGAAAAACTGTTTTTT.

This chain uses TRBV19 with TRBJ2-1; D may be TRBD1 (6 bases). Per germline, CDR1 LNHDA and CDR2 SQIVND (reference sequence). CDR3 length: 16 amino acids. V was clipped by 5 bases and J by 5 bases, with 19 bases between them. The CDR3 DNA reads TGTGCCAGTAGTGGCCTCGGGACACCGGAGAACAATGAGCAGTTCTTC. Amino acids: CASSGLGTPENNEQFF.

This chain uses TRBV7-3 with TRBJ2-2, with a tentative D call TRBD2 (6 bases). Germline values: CDR1 SGHTA, CDR2 FQGTGA. Trimming left V 5 bases short and J 2 bases short, with 15 bases between. CDR3 length: 16 residues. Here the CDR3 reads CASSARGGTNTGELFF. DNA of the CDR3: TGTGCCAGCAGCGCCCGGGGAGGAACTAACACCGGGGAGCTGTTTTTT.

This clone was seen a single time. In DNA form, the CDR3 reads TGTGCCAGTAGTATCCCCGTATCGGGGGGAAACACTGAAGCTTTCTTT. This codes for CASSIPVSGGNTEAFF. The V gene is TRBV19, the J gene TRBJ1-1, with D perhaps TRBD1 (5 bases). Between the trimmed V and J ends, which lost 3 bases and 2 bases, there was a span of 16 bases. This CDR3 is built from 16 residues. Germline V lookup: CDR1 LNHDA, CDR2 SQIVND (reference sequence).

V gene TRBV30 combines with J gene TRBJ2-7, with no clear D. V dropped 4 bases and J dropped 3 bases, with 19 bases sitting between them. This CDR3 is 15 amino acids long. Germline CDR1 is GTSNPN and CDR2 is SVGIG (reference sequence). CDR3 nucleotides: TGTGCCTGGATTCTAATAGCCCCCAAAGACTACGAGCAGTACTTC. Its translation: CAWILIAPKDYEQYF. The variable domain in full, with the rest retrieved from reference TRBV30 and TRBJ2-7, is SQTIHQWPATLVQPVGSPLSLECTVEGTSNPNLYWYRQAAGRGLQLLFYSVGIGQISSEVPQNLSASRPQDRQFILSSKKLLLSDSGFYLCAWILIAPKDYEQYFGPGTRLTVT.

The chain uses TRBV30 and TRBJ2-7; tentative D call: TRBD2 (5 bases). This CDR3 spans 13 amino acids. Between the trimmed V and J ends, which lost 0 bases and 5 bases, there was a span of 11 bases. Germline V gene lookup returns CDR1 GTSNPN and CDR2 SVGIG (reference sequence). The CDR3 protein is CAWSVRGTHEQYF. The CDR3 DNA is TGTGCCTGGAGTGTCCGGGGTACCCACGAGCAGTACTTC.

The V gene is TRBV4-3, the J gene TRBJ2-2, with 7 bases lining up with TRBD1. The CDR3 consists of 17 residues. The J segment lost 7 bases and the V segment lost 1 base, leaving 12 bases of the junction unmatched. Germline values: CDR1 LGHNA, CDR2 YSLEER. The CDR3 region has the DNA TGCGCCAGCAGCCAAGTTGGAAGGACAGGCAAGAACGGGGAGCTGTTTTTT. As protein: CASSQVGRTGKNGELFF.

The chain uses TRBV19 and TRBJ1-1; tentative D call: TRBD1 (6 bases). The CDR3 is 14 residues long. V lost 3 bases, J lost 6 bases, and 14 bases lay in between. CDR1 is LNHDA and CDR2 is SQIVND in the germline V gene (reference sequence). The CDR3 nucleotides are TGTGCCAGTAGTATCCCAGGGGAAGGAGCTGAAGCTTTCTTT. Translating it yields CASSIPGEGAEAFF.

This clone occurred a few times. The rearrangement links TRBV6-5 to TRBJ1-2; D perhaps matches TRBD1 (5 bases). The V end lost 2 bases, the J end lost 1 base, and 11 bases lay between the germline ends. This CDR3 region has 15 residues. Germline CDR1 MNHEY, CDR2 SVGAGI. CDR3 amino acids: CASSYDRMDNYGYTF. The CDR3 DNA reads as TGTGCCAGCAGTTACGACAGAATGGATAACTATGGCTACACCTTC.

The V call is TRBV2, the J call TRBJ2-7; 9 bases align to TRBD1. The CDR3 contains 15 residues. Germline V lookup: CDR1 SNHLY, CDR2 FYNNEI. V gave up 4 bases and J gave up 9 bases; unmatched junction bases: 13. The CDR3 spells CASSVQTGGLMGQYF. Here the CDR3 DNA reads TGTGCCAGCAGTGTTCAGACAGGGGGTCTTATGGGGCAGTACTTC.

V usage is TRBV5-1 and J usage is TRBJ2-3; 8 nucleotides line up with TRBD1. CDR3 length equals 16 residues. The V and J ends lost 0 bases and 5 bases, in that order; junction bases with no gene match: 8. Germline V gene sequence: CDR1 SGHRS, CDR2 YFSETQ. CDR3 bases: TGCGCCAGCAGCTTGGCCGGTCAGGGGGCGATAGATACGCAGTATTTT. It yields the protein CASSLAGQGAIDTQYF.

The V call is TRBV7-2, the J call TRBJ2-2, with D uncertain. Trimming took off 4 bases at V and 6 bases at J, with 9 bases between the two ends. CDR3 length equals 13 residues. The germline V gene has CDR1 SGHTA and CDR2 FQGNSA. CDR3 in DNA: TGTGCCAGCAGCTCCCGGAGCTCCGGGGAGCTGTTTTTT. This codes for CASSSRSSGELFF.

The chain has TRBV2 and TRBJ2-5; tentative D call: TRBD2 (6 bases). The germline CDR1 and CDR2 sequences are SNHLY and FYNNEI. Trimming shortened V by 6 bases and J by 5 bases, and 10 bases separated the two germline ends. This CDR3 region has 12 residues. As DNA, the CDR3 is TGTGCCAGCAGCGACGGAGGGGAGACCCAGTACTTC. This codes for CASSDGGETQYF.